Detailed here is one TCR beta chain. The CDR3 is 14 residues long. Trimming cost V 4 bases and J 4 bases, with 13 bases left between them. In germline, CDR1 is LGHDT, CDR2 YNNKEL (reference sequence). This sample was taken from a study of blood T cell repertoires in COVID-19. Study details: Samples came from the United States, Italy and Spain, spanning acute and convalescent COVID-19. Sources were T cells, B-cell-depleted T cells, or PBMCs; the material itself was cDNA or gDNA.

In the source study's methods: Amplified reference gene primers provided the basis for estimating nucleated cell counts. Assay: immunoSEQ multiplex PCR; the TCRdb copy retains only in-frame clones and omits some. That table supplies the V and J calls and clone size; D and trimming were determined from the DNA. The sample records approximately 9,200 clones, 70% to 90% being singletons. The chain recombines TRBV3-1 (or the pseudogene TRBV3-2) with TRBJ1-2; D call uncertain. Sequencing was carried out using peripheral blood. The TCR originated in a man in his sixties with acute or convalescent COVID-19. The CDR3: CASSPPPPSYGYTF. DNA of the CDR3: TGTGCCAGCAGCCCCCCGCCCCCGAGCTATGGCTACACCTTC.